One and the same sample provided the 30 T cell receptor beta chains below, sequenced in a study of vaccination and CD4 T cells after COVID-19. Treatment meaning: approximately nine-day PBMC culture with coronavirus spike peptide pools or control peptides (ViraFEST assay). One should note that the unexposed donor's CD4+ T cells were collected before the COVID-19 pandemic (2011-2018). Their antigen targets remain unknown. The assay that was used to sequence DNA from cultured CD4+ T cells was the Oncomine TCR Beta short-read assay. TCRdb called the PCR reads again in MiXCR, with one record for every CDR3 protein. This sample yields around 8,000 distinct CDR3 sequences, of which over 30% are seen a single time; around 15% belongs to the top ten. Sequenced material: CD4+ T cells from blood, cultured in vitro. The receptors were sampled from a human donor in good health.

This clonotype was seen a handful of times. The rearrangement uses TRBV7-9 and TRBJ1-1; a weak D match, TRBD1 (5 bases). Germline V lookup: CDR1 SEHNR, CDR2 FQNEAQ (reference sequence). This CDR3 is 15 amino acids long. Trimming stripped 5 bases from V and 0 bases from J, with 13 bases between. Here the CDR3 DNA reads TGTGCCAGCAGCCCGAAGACAGTGATGAACACTGAAGCTTTCTTT. Encoded protein: CASSPKTVMNTEAFF.

The genes are TRBV4-1 and TRBJ1-1; 8 nucleotides align to TRBD1. Germline CDR1 MGHRA, CDR2 YSYEKL. The CDR3 has 16 amino acids. J was trimmed by 6 bases and V by 1 base; bases with no gene match: 10. The DNA for the CDR3 is TGCGCCAGCAGCCAAGGGCAGGGGGCATGGTACTCTGAAGCTTTCTTT. Encoded protein: CASSQGQGAWYSEAFF.

This chain joins TRBV2 and TRBJ1-1, with D hard to call. The CDR3 contains 11 residues. Per the germline V gene, CDR1 is SNHLY and CDR2 is FYNNEI. V lost 7 bases, J lost 6 bases, and 9 bases lay in between. The CDR3 DNA sequence: TGTGCCAGCAAACGGGAGGCTGAAGCTTTCTTT. It translates to CASKREAEAFF. Based on the CDR3 plus reference TRBV2 and TRBJ1-1, the full variable domain is EPEVTQTPSHQVTQMGQEVILRCVPISNHLYFYWYRQILGQKVEFLVSFYNNEISEKSEIFDDQFSVERPDGSNFTLKIRSTKLEDSAMYFCASKREAEAFFGQGTRLTVV.

The gene calls are TRBV30 and TRBJ2-3; TRBD1 agrees at 10 bases. CDR1 GTSNPN and CDR2 SVGIG come from the germline V gene (reference sequence). Losses at the gene ends were 1 base for V and 5 bases for J; bases not matched to a gene: 6. The CDR3 runs 15 residues. CDR3 sequence (DNA): TGTGCCTGGAGTGGGGGACAGGGGATGTTAGATACGCAGTATTTT. As protein: CAWSGGQGMLDTQYF.

This chain connects TRBV20-1 to TRBJ2-1; a weak D match, TRBD1 (5 bases). The CDR3 runs to 15 residues. Germline V lookup: CDR1 DFQATT, CDR2 SNEGSKA (reference sequence). Trimming took off 3 bases at V and 7 bases at J, with 19 bases between the two ends. The DNA for the CDR3 is TGCAGTGCTAGCGGCGCGCAGGGAACTTGGAATGAGCAGTTCTTC. It is translated as CSASGAQGTWNEQFF.

This clonotype was detected a few times. V is TRBV4-3 and J is TRBJ2-4; 13 positions match TRBD2. This CDR3 spans 16 amino acids. Germline assignment: CDR1 LGHNA and CDR2 YSLEER. J was trimmed by 8 bases and V by 0 bases; bases with no gene match: 4. The CDR3 region is CASSQDTSGGGYIQYF. The CDR3, as DNA: TGCGCCAGCAGCCAAGATACTAGCGGGGGGGGTTACATTCAGTACTTC.

The chain couples TRBV2 to TRBJ2-5; maybe TRBD1 (5 bases). Germline V gene sequence: CDR1 SNHLY, CDR2 FYNNEI. This CDR3 is built from 14 residues. Trimming removed 8 bases at V and 1 base at J, with 14 bases between. In DNA form, the CDR3 reads TGTGCCAGCCTGTTTGGACACTTCCAAGAGACCCAGTACTTC. It is translated as CASLFGHFQETQYF.

This clonotype was seen a few times. The gene calls are TRBV20-1 and TRBJ1-6; D might be TRBD1 (5 bases). CDR1 and CDR2 from the germline V gene are DFQATT and SNEGSKA (reference sequence). With 4 bases removed from V and 6 bases from J, the gap between germline ends came to 16 bases. The CDR3 extends over 15 amino acids. The CDR3 DNA sequence: TGCAGTGCTACTCTAACGGGACTTCTTAATTCACCCCTCCACTTT. Its translation: CSATLTGLLNSPLHF.

The chain has TRBV7-9 and TRBJ1-5, with D unclear. Germline CDR1 is SEHNR and CDR2 is FQNEAQ (reference sequence). Trimming cost V 3 bases and J 6 bases, with 9 bases left between them. The CDR3 runs to 13 residues. The CDR3 DNA reads TGTGCCAGCAGCTTGGGATCGGGTCAGCCCCAGCATTTT. Translation: CASSLGSGQPQHF.

In its sample, this clonotype was seen a few times. The V and J genes are TRBV19 and TRBJ1-5, with 7 bases lining up with TRBD1. The CDR3 sequence is 15 residues long. CDR1 and CDR2 from the germline V gene are LNHDA and SQIVND (reference sequence). With V trimmed by 9 bases and J by 3 bases, 11 bases remained unmatched. For the CDR3, the DNA is TGTGCCAGCACCCAGAACAGGGGCCCCAATCAGCCCCAGCATTTT. Residues: CASTQNRGPNQPQHF.

Details on this clonotype: An end of the junction differs from the germline gene, which may be a read error. The chain carries TRBV20-1 and TRBJ1-1, with a possible D match to TRBD1 (6 bases). The CDR3 is 14 residues long. Germline lookup yields CDR1 DFQATT and CDR2 SNEGSKA (reference sequence). As DNA, the CDR3 is TGCAGTGCTAGAGACAGGGGCACGAACGCTGAAGCTTTCTTT. Its protein is CSARDRGTNAEAFF.

The chain has TRBV7-2 and TRBJ2-3; 12 bases fit TRBD2. The V gene's germline CDR1 is SGHTA and CDR2 FQGNSA. This CDR3 contains 19 residues. V dropped 5 bases and J dropped 3; count of bases not matched to a gene: 15. The CDR3 nucleotides are TGTGCCAGCAGCGATATGCTAGCGGGAGGGCCCTCAATAACAGATACGCAGTATTTT. Translation gives CASSDMLAGGPSITDTQYF.

This clonotype was counted between two and nine times. The rearrangement uses TRBV11-2 and TRBJ1-6, with a tentative D call TRBD1 (6 bases). Trimming removed 0 bases at V and 7 bases at J, with 7 bases between. The germline V gene encodes CDR1 SGHAT and CDR2 FQNNGV. The CDR3 spans 14 residues. CDR3 DNA sequence: TGTGCCAGCAGCTTAGACACAGGGAATTCACCCCTCCACTTT. Translated, it gives CASSLDTGNSPLHF.

This clonotype occurred a few times. This sequence joins TRBV10-3 and TRBJ1-5, with a tentative D call TRBD1 (5 bases). Per germline, CDR1 ENHRY and CDR2 SYGVKD. V dropped 3 bases and J dropped 4 bases, with 10 bases sitting between them. The CDR3 totals 14 residues. CDR3 in DNA: TGTGCCATCAGTGATACAGGAGGGAATCAGCCCCAGCATTTT. Translation: CAISDTGGNQPQHF.

The chain employs TRBV12-3 or TRBV12-4 and TRBJ1-1, with 7 bases lining up with TRBD1. J was trimmed by 2 bases and V by 6 bases; bases with no gene match: 12. CDR3 length: 16 amino acids. CDR3 sequence: CASRNRPGQSNTEAFF. The CDR3 nucleotides are TGTGCCAGCAGAAATAGACCGGGACAGAGCAACACTGAAGCTTTCTTT.

This clonotype was seen more than once but under ten times. The chain links TRBV6-5 to TRBJ1-5; no clear D gene. Germline CDR1 and CDR2: MNHEY and SVGAGI. This CDR3 region has 16 residues. Trimming shortened V by 2 bases and J by 6 bases, and 17 bases separated the two germline ends. The CDR3 DNA reads as TGTGCCAGCAGTTACGGCACGTTGGGGTCGGGTCAGCCCCAGCATTTT. Its translation: CASSYGTLGSGQPQHF.

This clonotype turned up a few times. The genes are TRBV20-1 and TRBJ2-2, with 11 nucleotides matching TRBD2. Germline CDR1 and CDR2: DFQATT and SNEGSKA (reference sequence). The ends lost 3 bases at V and 4 bases at J; junction bases unmatched: 4. The CDR3 covers 15 residues. This chain's CDR3 is CSASPSGRFTGELFF. The CDR3, as DNA: TGCAGTGCTAGCCCTAGCGGGAGGTTCACCGGGGAGCTGTTTTTT.

The chain couples TRBV5-4 to TRBJ1-5; tentative D call: TRBD1 (5 bases). The CDR3 covers 15 residues. Germline CDR1 reads SGHNT; CDR2 reads YYREEE (reference sequence). The V end lost 0 bases, the J end lost 4 bases, and 11 bases lay between the germline ends. The CDR3 loop reads CASSLGAGGNQPQHF. The CDR3 bases are TGTGCCAGCAGCTTGGGGGCTGGGGGGAATCAGCCCCAGCATTTT. Complete variable domain (other parts from reference TRBV5-4 and TRBJ1-5): ETGVTQSPTHLIKTRGQQVTLRCSSQSGHNTVSWYQQALGQGPQFIFQYYREEENGRGNFPPRFSGLQFPNYSSELNVNALELDDSALYLCASSLGAGGNQPQHFGDGTRLSIL.

This clonotype has just a few counts. The rearrangement joins TRBV7-6 to TRBJ2-2, with unresolved D. Germline assignment: CDR1 SGHVS and CDR2 FNYEAQ. The V end was cut by 0 bases, the J end by 8 bases, with 16 bases between. CDR3 length: 16 amino acids. The DNA for the CDR3 is TGTGCCAGCAGCTTAGCGGCGCAGGCACTCTCGGGGGAGCTGTTTTTT. Translated: CASSLAAQALSGELFF.

V and J are TRBV7-2 and TRBJ2-1; 15 bases fit TRBD2. Per germline, CDR1 SGHTA and CDR2 FQGNSA. This CDR3 has 15 residues. The V gene end was trimmed by 6 bases and the J gene end by 4 bases; junction bases not matched to a gene: 1. CDR3 sequence (DNA): TGTGCCAGCAGGGGGACTAGCGGGAGGTACAATGAGCAGTTCTTC. Amino acids: CASRGTSGRYNEQFF.

The chain is built from TRBV3-1 and TRBJ1-2, with D uncertain. The length of the CDR3 is 18 residues. V was pared by 4 bases and J by 3 bases, with 24 bases between. Germline CDR1 LGHDT, CDR2 YNNKEL (reference sequence). CDR3 nucleotide sequence: TGTGCCAGCAGCCCGCCCAACAGACCATCCCCTCCCTACTATGGCTACACCTTC. Its translation is CASSPPNRPSPPYYGYTF.

The chain uses TRBV24-1 and TRBJ1-3, with unresolved D. The V end was cut by 4 bases, the J end by 0 bases, with 9 bases between. Germline CDR1 reads KGHDR; CDR2 reads SFDVKD. The CDR3 contains 15 residues. For the CDR3, the DNA is TGTGCCACCAGTGACCCAGAGCCCTCTGGAAACACCATATATTTT. Its protein product is CATSDPEPSGNTIYF.

Sample share makes this clonotype medium-sized. This sequence joins TRBV15 and TRBJ1-6; a weak D match, TRBD1 (6 bases). V lost 3 bases to trimming and J lost 9 bases, with 12 bases between them. This CDR3 is 14 amino acids long. CDR1 and CDR2 from the germline V gene are LNHNV and YYDKDF (reference sequence). Written as DNA, the CDR3 is TGTGCCACCAGCAGGGGGACAATAGGTTCACCCCTCCACTTT. This translates into CATSRGTIGSPLHF. Full variable domain (remainder filled in from reference TRBV15 and TRBJ1-6): DAMVIQNPRYQVTQFGKPVTLSCSQTLNHNVMYWYQQKSSQAPKLLFHYYDKDFNNEADTPDNFQSRRPNTSFCFLDIRSPGLGDTAMYLCATSRGTIGSPLHFGNGTRLTVT.

V is TRBV20-1 and J is TRBJ2-7; D is unclear. The germline CDR1 and CDR2 sequences are DFQATT and SNEGSKA (reference sequence). The V gene lost 4 bases and the J gene lost 4 bases, with 17 bases spanning the gap. The CDR3 has 14 residues. The CDR3 spells CSAIEPVTPYEQYF. The CDR3 region has the DNA TGCAGTGCTATCGAACCCGTTACCCCTTACGAGCAGTACTTC.

This clonotype was seen more than once but under ten times. This chain links TRBV5-4 with TRBJ1-2; no definite D call. CDR1 is SGHNT and CDR2 is YYREEE in the germline V gene (reference sequence). V dropped 4 bases and J dropped 7 bases, with 17 bases sitting between them. CDR3 length equals 14 residues. CDR3 nucleotides: TGTGCCAGCAGCAGGGTGGATAGCTCACGTGGCTACACCTTC. This translates into CASSRVDSSRGYTF.

This chain links TRBV7-9 with TRBJ2-5, with D possibly matching TRBD1 (5 bases). In germline, CDR1 is SEHNR, CDR2 FQNEAQ (reference sequence). The CDR3 consists of 15 residues. With 3 bases removed from V and 4 bases from J, the gap between germline ends came to 15 bases. The CDR3: CASSLDTSRRETQYF. DNA of the CDR3: TGTGCCAGCAGCTTGGACACGTCCCGGCGAGAGACCCAGTACTTC. The complete variable domain, with remaining parts taken from reference TRBV7-9 and TRBJ2-5, reads DTGVSQNPRHKITKRGQNVTFRCDPISEHNRLYWYRQTLGQGPEFLTYFQNEAQLEKSRLLSDRFSAERPKGSFSTLEIQRTEQGDSAMYLCASSLDTSRRETQYFGPGTRLLVL.

This chain joins TRBV7-6 and TRBJ2-2; unclear D gene. The CDR3 has 15 amino acids. With 5 bases removed from V and 3 bases from J, the gap between germline ends came to 13 bases. Germline V gene sequence: CDR1 SGHVS, CDR2 FNYEAQ. CDR3 in amino acids: CASSPRGVDTGELFF. Written as DNA, the CDR3 is TGTGCCAGCAGCCCTCGCGGTGTTGACACCGGGGAGCTGTTTTTT.

The V gene is TRBV23-1, the J gene TRBJ2-7; TRBD2 aligns across 11 bases. TRBV23-1 is sorted into the ORF group, with uncertain function. V gave up 9 bases and J gave up 5 bases; unmatched junction bases: 12. The CDR3 spans 15 residues. The CDR3 DNA follows: TGCGCCAGACGAATCGGGACTAGCGGAGGGAACGAGCAGTACTTC. Its translation is CARRIGTSGGNEQYF.

The chain combines TRBV19 with TRBJ2-7, with 7 bases matching TRBD2. CDR1 is LNHDA, CDR2 SQIVND, per germline (reference sequence). The CDR3 contains 12 residues. V shed 3 bases and J 9 bases; nucleotides not matched to a gene: 5. CDR3 protein: CASSIGLGVQYF. The CDR3 DNA sequence: TGTGCCAGTAGTATTGGACTAGGAGTGCAGTACTTC.

The chain uses TRBV4-1 and TRBJ2-3; D may be TRBD1 or TRBD2 (5 bases each). The length of the CDR3 is 17 residues. Germline V lookup: CDR1 MGHRA, CDR2 YSYEKL. Trimming shortened V by 1 base and J by 6 bases, and 20 bases separated the two germline ends. The CDR3: CASSQATGTAGFDTQYF. CDR3 DNA sequence: TGCGCCAGCAGCCAAGCAACCGGGACCGCCGGTTTTGATACGCAGTATTTT.